The clone carrying this T cell receptor beta chain showed up just once. Its antigen is undetermined. CDR3 size: 13 residues. Trimming removed 1 base at V and 7 bases at J, with 7 bases between. Germline lookup yields CDR1 SGHDN and CDR2 FVKESK. The data belong to a study of T cells in localized non-small cell lung cancer. Whole-study results and caveats: A higher density of T cells in blood coincided with extended overall survival. The study found T cell clonality highest in uninvolved adjacent lung, above tumor. Appearing in adjacent lung were a median roughly 60 of the top 100 tumor clones.

This table comes from immunoSEQ multiplex PCR, and its TCRdb copy is limited to in-frame clones, with some not included. Among around 140,000 clones, roughly 90% were seen once, and the ten largest hold 1.7%. This receptor was taken from a female donor at least 60 years old with stage I lung adenocarcinoma. The V and J genes are TRBV14 and TRBJ2-2, with a tentative D call TRBD1 (5 bases). The sample consisted of peripheral blood, taken before any cancer treatment. The CDR3 sequence: CASSQARDGELFF. In nucleotides, the CDR3 is TGTGCCAGCAGCCAAGCCAGGGACGGGGAGCTGTTTTTT. Looking up the rest from reference TRBV14 and TRBJ2-2 gives the full variable domain: EAGVTQFPSHSVIEKGQTVTLRCDPISGHDNLYWYRRVMGKEIKFLLHFVKESKQDESGMPNNRFLAERTGGTYSTLKVQPAELEDSGVYFCASSQARDGELFFGEGSRLTVL.